Each of the 6 T cell receptor beta chains below was sequenced from the same sample in a study of Graves' ophthalmopathy and Graves' hyperthyroidism. TCR beta CDR3 amplification used RNA transcripts. First-round RT-PCR relied on HTBI primers, and a second-round multiplex PCR came next. Using its own MiXCR run on the multiplex PCR reads, TCRdb lists one record per CDR3 protein. Seen here are roughly 480,000 distinct CDR3 sequences, 13% to 15% observed once, and the top ten hold 9.8%. Sequencing used blood. The receptors derive from a woman aged 25 to 39 with Graves' ophthalmopathy.

This clonotype was seen more than once but under ten times. This chain joins TRBV4-2 and TRBJ2-2; the D gene is possibly TRBD2 (6 bases). The V gene lost 0 bases and the J gene lost 3 bases, with 17 bases spanning the gap. Germline CDR1 and CDR2: LGHNA and YNFKEQ. This CDR3 is built from 18 residues. CDR3 sequence (DNA): TGTGCCAGCAGCCAAGATCCCCCTCCGGGAGAGGACACCGGGGAGCTGTTTTTT. This encodes CASSQDPPPGEDTGELFF.

This clonotype was seen at least ten times. The CDR3 spells CATSERGTISGANVLTF. In DNA, the CDR3 is TGTGCCACCAGCGAGAGGGGGACAATTTCTGGGGCCAACGTCCTGACTTTC. This chain connects TRBV24-1 to TRBJ2-6; D is possibly TRBD1 (6 bases). V was pared by 7 bases and J by 1 base, with 16 bases between. Germline V CDR1 and CDR2: KGHDR, SFDVKD. This CDR3 contains 17 residues.

This clonotype showed up many times. The J gene is TRBJ2-4, the V gene TRBV2; D ambiguous. With 2 bases removed from V and 6 bases from J, the gap between germline ends came to 11 bases. Germline V lookup: CDR1 SNHLY, CDR2 FYNNEI. The length of the CDR3 is 14 residues. CDR3 sequence reads: CASSELDARNIQYF. As DNA, the CDR3 is TGTGCCAGCAGTGAACTGGATGCCCGAAACATTCAGTACTTC.

The rearrangement links TRBV19 to TRBJ2-7; D unresolved. This CDR3 is 13 amino acids long. CDR1 is LNHDA and CDR2 is SQIVND in the germline V gene (reference sequence). V lost 4 bases, J lost 7 bases, and 14 bases lay in between. DNA for the CDR3: TGTGCCAGTAGTAACACCCGGGCAGGAGAGCAGTACTTC. It codes for CASSNTRAGEQYF.

This chain uses TRBV6-1 with TRBJ2-5; 11 bases are a match to TRBD2. J gave up 5 bases and V 6 bases, and 14 bases lay outside the gene matches. CDR3 length: 17 amino acids. In germline, CDR1 is MNHNS, CDR2 SASEGT. The CDR3 loop reads CASSPTSGRPLGETQYF. As DNA, the CDR3 is TGTGCCAGCAGCCCTACTAGCGGGAGACCCTTAGGGGAGACCCAGTACTTC.

CDR3 DNA sequence: TGTGCCAGCAGCCCCGGTTTAAAAGGGGAGCTGTTTTTT. Translated: CASSPGLKGELFF. The V call is TRBV11-2, the J call TRBJ2-2; no clear D gene. Germline V lookup: CDR1 SGHAT, CDR2 FQNNGV. Trimming shortened V by 5 bases and J by 8 bases, and 12 bases separated the two germline ends. The CDR3 contains 13 residues. The complete variable domain, with remaining parts taken from reference TRBV11-2 and TRBJ2-2, reads EAGVAQSPRYKIIEKRQSVAFWCNPISGHATLYWYQQILGQGPKLLIQFQNNGVVDDSQLPKDRFSAERLKGVDSTLKIQPAKLEDSAVYLCASSPGLKGELFFGEGSRLTVL.